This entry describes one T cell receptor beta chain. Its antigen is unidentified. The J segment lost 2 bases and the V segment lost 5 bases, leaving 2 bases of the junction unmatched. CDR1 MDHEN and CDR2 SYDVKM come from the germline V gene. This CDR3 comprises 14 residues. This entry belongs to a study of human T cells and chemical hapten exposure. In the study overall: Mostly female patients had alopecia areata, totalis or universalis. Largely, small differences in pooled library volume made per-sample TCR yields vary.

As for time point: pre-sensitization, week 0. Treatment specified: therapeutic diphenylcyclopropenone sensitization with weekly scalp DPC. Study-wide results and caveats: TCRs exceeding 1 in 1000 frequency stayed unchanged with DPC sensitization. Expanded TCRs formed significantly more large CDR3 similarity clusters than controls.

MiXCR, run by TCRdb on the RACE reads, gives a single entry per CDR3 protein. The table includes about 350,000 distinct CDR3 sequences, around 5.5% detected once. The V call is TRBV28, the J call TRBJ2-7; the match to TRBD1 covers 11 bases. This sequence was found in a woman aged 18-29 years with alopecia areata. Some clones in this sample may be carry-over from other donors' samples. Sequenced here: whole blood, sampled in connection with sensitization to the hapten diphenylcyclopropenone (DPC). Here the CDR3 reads CASSMGQGAYEQYF. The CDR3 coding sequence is TGTGCCAGCAGTATGGGACAGGGGGCCTACGAGCAGTACTTC.